This TCR beta chain was recovered during a study of blood T cell repertoires in COVID-19. Background on the study: Researchers got acute and convalescent COVID-19 samples from the United States, Italy and Spain. The cDNA or gDNA used as material had been derived from T cells, B-cell-depleted T cells, or PBMCs.

Per the germline V gene, CDR1 is MNHEY and CDR2 is SMNVEV (reference sequence). V was clipped by 6 bases and J by 3 bases, with 11 bases between them. This CDR3 has 13 amino acids. Patients of the Seattle cohort, enrolled during active infection, were followed longitudinally. As originally analysed: The authors estimated nucleated cell counts from reference gene primer amplification. Clones were read by immunoSEQ multiplex PCR, and TCRdb kept only the in-frame ones, dropping some. For V, J and clone size, that table is used; D and trimming come from the DNA. The sample carries about 500,000 clones, about 88% recorded once.

The V gene is TRBV27, the J gene TRBJ1-1, with D perhaps TRBD1 (6 bases). This TCR came from a woman between 45 and 65 years old with COVID-19, enrolled during active disease. Sequencing used peripheral blood. CDR3 DNA sequence: TGTGCCAGCAGAGTGGACAGAGACACTGAAGCTTTCTTT. This codes for CASRVDRDTEAFF.